This is a list of T cell receptor beta chains from one sample in a study of blood T cell repertoires in COVID-19. Sequencing was performed with immunoSEQ multiplex PCR; in TCRdb, only in-frame clones are kept and a portion is missing. The sample includes approximately 280,000 clones, around 84% of them seen just once. The material sequenced was PBMCs or T cells enriched from blood (not recorded which). The receptors derive from a woman between 45 and 60 years old who had recovered from COVID-19. CDR3s leave out the opening cysteine and the closing phenylalanine or tryptophan. The order of the fields is V gene, CDR3 protein.

v_gene: TRBV30
CDR3aa: AWSGQGFFGYT

v_gene: TRBV14
CDR3aa: ASSPNGGPYEQY

v_gene: TRBV6-2/TRBV6-3
CDR3aa: ASSWALSGGAFNEQF

v_gene: TRBV2
CDR3aa: ASSGTPGGEAF

v_gene: TRBV21-1
CDR3aa: ASSPPTGTRGYT

v_gene: TRBV19
CDR3aa: ASSVLQGAGQPQH

v_gene: TRBV9
CDR3aa: ASSASLAGQETQY

v_gene: TRBV9
CDR3aa: ASSPRGGGTGMYGYT

v_gene: TRBV30
CDR3aa: AWSAGMNTEAF

v_gene: TRBV5-1
CDR3aa: ASSFITAAYGYT

v_gene: TRBV4-1
CDR3aa: ASNAGSFSGANVLT